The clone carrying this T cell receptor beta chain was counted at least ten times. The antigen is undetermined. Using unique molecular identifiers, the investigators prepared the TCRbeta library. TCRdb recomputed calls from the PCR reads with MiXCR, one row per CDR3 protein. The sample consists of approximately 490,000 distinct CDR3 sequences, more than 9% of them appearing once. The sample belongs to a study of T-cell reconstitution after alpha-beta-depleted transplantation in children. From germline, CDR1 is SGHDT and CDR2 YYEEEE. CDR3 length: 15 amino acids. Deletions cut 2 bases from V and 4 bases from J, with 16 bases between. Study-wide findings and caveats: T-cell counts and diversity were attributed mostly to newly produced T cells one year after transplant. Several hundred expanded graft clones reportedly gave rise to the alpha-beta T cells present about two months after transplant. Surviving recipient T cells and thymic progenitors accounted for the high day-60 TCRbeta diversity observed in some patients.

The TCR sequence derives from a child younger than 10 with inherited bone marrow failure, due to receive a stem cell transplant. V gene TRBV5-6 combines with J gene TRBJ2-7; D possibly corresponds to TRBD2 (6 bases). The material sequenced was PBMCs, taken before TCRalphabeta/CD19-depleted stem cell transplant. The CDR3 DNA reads TGTGCCAGCAGCTTTCTCGGGAGACCGTCTTACGAGCAGTACTTC. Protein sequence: CASSFLGRPSYEQYF.